The count of the clone carrying this T cell receptor (beta chain) is one. The sample is drawn from a study of breast tumors, draining lymph nodes, adjacent tissues. TCRdb ran MiXCR on the multiplex PCR reads and lists one entry per CDR3 protein. Among about 140,000 distinct CDR3 sequences, about 20% were seen once, and the ten largest hold around 2.7%. CDR3 length equals 15 residues. V lost 4 bases and J lost 3; bases outside the gene matches: 6. Germline assignment: CDR1 SGHTA and CDR2 FQGNSA. Axillary draining lymph nodes of breast cancer patients supplied the node samples. Sequencing used axillary lymph node tissue. The rearrangement links TRBV7-2 to TRBJ2-3, with 8 bases aligning to TRBD2. The receptor was isolated from a female donor with breast cancer. Some clones in this sample may be carry-over from other donors' samples. Here the CDR3 reads CASSSMGTRTDTQYF. The DNA for the CDR3 is TGTGCCAGCAGCTCGATGGGGACTAGGACAGATACGCAGTATTTT.